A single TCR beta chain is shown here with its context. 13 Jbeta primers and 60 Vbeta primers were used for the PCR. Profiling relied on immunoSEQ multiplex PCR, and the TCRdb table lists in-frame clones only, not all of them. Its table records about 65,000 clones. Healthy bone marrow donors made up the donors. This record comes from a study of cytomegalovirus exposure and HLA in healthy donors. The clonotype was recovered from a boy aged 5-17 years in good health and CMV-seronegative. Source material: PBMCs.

The CDR3 sequence: CASSLSSKSSYNEQFF. CDR3 coding DNA: TGTGCCAGCAGTTTATCGAGCAAAAGCTCCTACAATGAGCAGTTCTTC. V gene TRBV27 combines with J gene TRBJ2-1; D is unclear. The germline V gene has CDR1 MNHEY and CDR2 SMNVEV (reference sequence). The CDR3 has 16 residues. Trimming shortened V by 0 bases and J by 0 bases, and 9 bases separated the two germline ends.